Listed below are T cell receptor beta chains from one sample, sequenced in a study of blood T cell repertoires in COVID-19. Profiling relied on immunoSEQ multiplex PCR, and the TCRdb table lists in-frame clones only, not all of them. The profile shows 300,000 or so clones, roughly 90% of them singletons. Sequenced input: peripheral blood. The origin of the receptors is a woman between 25 and 40 years old with COVID-19, enrolled during active disease. CDR3s include the opening cysteine and the closing phenylalanine or tryptophan. D genes are given only for firm matches. Rows may omit the clone size; those that give it use once, few, many or a size class.

TRBV6-6,NA,TRBJ1-5,NA,14,TGTGCCAGCAGTTACGGAGGGCCTAAGCAGCCCCAGCATTTT,CASSYGGPKQPQHF
TRBV11-3,once,TRBJ2-1,NA,12,TGTGCCAGCAGCTTAGTAGAGGATGAGCAGTTCTTC,CASSLVEDEQFF
TRBV24-1,NA,TRBJ1-2,NA,13,TGTGCCACCAGCACAGGGTATAACTATGGCTACACCTTC,CATSTGYNYGYTF
TRBV10-2,NA,TRBJ2-5,NA,16,TGCGCCAGCAGTGCTCCCGGGACTTCTGGTGCGGAGACCCAGTACTTC,CASSAPGTSGAETQYF
TRBV19,once,TRBJ2-1,NA,14,TGTGCCAGTAGTATGGCAGGGACCTACAATGAGCAGTTCTTC,CASSMAGTYNEQFF
TRBV27,NA,TRBJ2-1,NA,14,TGTGCCAGCAGCCCGCGGGGCTCCTACAATGAGCAGTTCTTC,CASSPRGSYNEQFF
TRBV9,NA,TRBJ2-5,NA,17,TGTGCCAGCAGCGCCCCAACCGGACTGGGGGCTTGGGAGACCCAGTACTTC,CASSAPTGLGAWETQYF
TRBV29-1,NA,TRBJ1-1,NA,13,TGCAGCGTGAAGCGAGGGCAGAACACTGAAGCTTTCTTT,CSVKRGQNTEAFF
TRBV21-1,NA,TRBJ2-2,NA,15,TGTGCCAGCAGCAGGGCTGAAAAGGGGACCGGGGAGCTGTTTTTT,CASSRAEKGTGELFF
TRBV29-1,NA,TRBJ2-5,TRBD1,11,TGCAGCGTTGACCTGACAGGGTTTCAGTACTTC,CSVDLTGFQYF
TRBV5-1,NA,TRBJ1-1,NA,13,TGCGCCAGCAGCTACAGGGTGAACACTGAAGCTTTCTTT,CASSYRVNTEAFF
TRBV5-1,once,TRBJ1-2,NA,15,TGCGCCAGCAGCTTGTCCCAGGGGTCTAACTATGGCTACACCTTC,CASSLSQGSNYGYTF
TRBV5-1,NA,TRBJ1-1,TRBD1,14,TGCGCCAGCGGGACAGGGGGGCCGAACACTGAAGCTTTCTTT,CASGTGGPNTEAFF
TRBV28,NA,TRBJ1-4,TRBD1,14,TGTGCCAGCAGGACCGGGACAGGGTTTGAAAAACTGTTTTTT,CASRTGTGFEKLFF
TRBV28,NA,TRBJ2-6,NA,16,TGTGCCAGCAGTTTATTAGGGGTTTCTGGGGCCAACGTCCTGACTTTC,CASSLLGVSGANVLTF
TRBV19,NA,TRBJ1-6,NA,16,TGTGCCAGTAGTATAGATCCAGTGGGCCGCATTGGATCCCTCCACTTT,CASSIDPVGRIGSLHF
TRBV2,NA,TRBJ1-5,NA,15,TGTGCCAGCAGTGAAGTAGGGGTCGGCAATCAGCCCCAGCATTTT,CASSEVGVGNQPQHF
TRBV24-1,NA,TRBJ1-5,NA,13,TGTGCCACCAGTGACAACAGGGATCAGCCCCAGCATTTT,CATSDNRDQPQHF
TRBV6-5,NA,TRBJ1-5,NA,13,TGTGCCAGCCAGTCGTATAGCAATCAGCCCCAGCATTTT,CASQSYSNQPQHF
TRBV6-5,once,TRBJ2-7,TRBD2,15,TGTGCCAGCAGGGGCGGCGGGAGGGCAAGGTACGAGCAGTACTTC,CASRGGGRARYEQYF
TRBV7-9,NA,TRBJ1-2,TRBD1,14,TGTGCCAGCAGCTTAAAGGGGACAGGGGGCCGCTACACCTTC,CASSLKGTGGRYTF
TRBV5-6,NA,TRBJ2-1,NA,16,TGTGCCAGCAGCGCCGCCGGGACTCGGGGAAGCAATGAGCAGTTCTTC,CASSAAGTRGSNEQFF
TRBV29-1,NA,TRBJ1-2,NA,15,TGCAGCGTTGACGACGCAGCGAGAAGGTTCTATGGCTACACCTTC,CSVDDAARRFYGYTF
TRBV6-5,NA,TRBJ1-1,NA,14,TGTGCCAGCACGGACTCGAACAGGAACACTGAAGCTTTCTTT,CASTDSNRNTEAFF
TRBV30,NA,TRBJ2-2,NA,14,TGTGCCTGGAGTGTGAGTCATGACACCGGGGAGCTGTTTTTT,CAWSVSHDTGELFF
TRBV30,NA,TRBJ1-3,NA,12,TGTGCCTGGAAGGGGCTTGGAAACACCATATATTTT,CAWKGLGNTIYF
TRBV28,NA,TRBJ1-1,TRBD1,15,TGTGCCAGCAGTCCTCCGCTGACAGGGGACACTGAAGCTTTCTTT,CASSPPLTGDTEAFF
TRBV11-2,NA,TRBJ2-1,TRBD2,17,TGTGCCAGCAGCAGCCACCTCCAGCGGGGTCATTACAATGAGCAGTTCTTC,CASSSHLQRGHYNEQFF
TRBV2,NA,TRBJ1-6,NA,14,TGTGCCAGCAGTGGTTGGGGGCTTCGTTCACCCCTCCACTTT,CASSGWGLRSPLHF
TRBV19,once,TRBJ1-1,NA,16,TGTGCCAGTAGTATGATTGGGGGGATCGGGAACACTGAAGCTTTCTTT,CASSMIGGIGNTEAFF
TRBV5-4,NA,TRBJ1-1,TRBD1,14,TGTGCCAGCAGCTTGGTGGACAGGGAAACTGAAGCTTTCTTT,CASSLVDRETEAFF
TRBV27,NA,TRBJ1-6,TRBD1,13,TGTGCCAGCAGTTTACAGGGGGAATCACCCCTCCACTTT,CASSLQGESPLHF
TRBV5-1,NA,TRBJ2-1,NA,12,TGCGCCAGCAGCTTGAACTTGAATGAGCAGTTCTTC,CASSLNLNEQFF
TRBV18,NA,TRBJ2-1,TRBD2,24,TGTGCCAGCTCCCTATCACCGGGACAGGCACTACCGGGACTAGCGGGAGGAATGTACAATGAGCAGTTCTTC,CASSLSPGQALPGLAGGMYNEQFF
TRBV7-2,many,TRBJ2-7,NA,13,TGTGCCAGCAGCTTAGTCGACACCTACGAGCAGTACTTC,CASSLVDTYEQYF
TRBV30,NA,TRBJ1-2,NA,14,TGTGCCTGGAGTGTACGACGCGGTACCGGTGGCTACACCTTC,CAWSVRRGTGGYTF
TRBV9,NA,TRBJ1-1,TRBD1,16,TGTGCCAGCAGCGTAGGGATGGAGGGGGCCTGGGCTGAAGCTTTCTTT,CASSVGMEGAWAEAFF
TRBV7-3,NA,TRBJ1-1,TRBD1,13,TGTGCCAGCAGCTTAGACAGGGGCACTGAAGCTTTCTTT,CASSLDRGTEAFF
TRBV7-8,NA,TRBJ1-3,NA,15,TGTGCCAGCAGCTTGTCAGGAGGCTCTGGAAACACCATATATTTT,CASSLSGGSGNTIYF
TRBV5-4,NA,TRBJ2-7,NA,14,TGTGCCAGCAGTTTAGACAGGTTCTGGGACGAGCAGTACTTC,CASSLDRFWDEQYF
TRBV11-3,NA,TRBJ2-1,NA,13,TGTGCCAGCAGCTTAGATCGTTGGACTGAACGGTTCTTC,CASSLDRWTERFF
TRBV5-4,NA,TRBJ1-2,TRBD1,17,TGTGCCAGCAGCCCGAATCCGGACAGGGTCGTCCCTAATGGCTACACCTTC,CASSPNPDRVVPNGYTF
TRBV3-1/TRBV3-2,few,TRBJ1-5,NA,17,TGTGCCAGCAGCCAATCCGGGACACGACTTAGCAATCAGCCCCAGCATTTT,CASSQSGTRLSNQPQHF
TRBV20-1,NA,TRBJ2-1,TRBD2,15,TGCAGTGCTAGTAAGACTAGCGGGAGGCCCAATGAGCAGTTCTTC,CSASKTSGRPNEQFF
TRBV19,NA,TRBJ1-1,TRBD1,15,TGTGCCAGTAGCCCGGGACAGCGCATGAACACTGAAGCTTTCTTT,CASSPGQRMNTEAFF
TRBV5-1,NA,TRBJ1-2,NA,17,TGCGCCAGCAGCTTGGCCGTACCAGGGGACCTTAACTATGGTTACACCTTC,CASSLAVPGDLNYGYTF
TRBV18,few,TRBJ1-6,NA,19,TGTGCCAGCTCACCACTGGGCCTAGGGGTTGACTCCTATAATTCACCCCTCCACTTT,CASSPLGLGVDSYNSPLHF
TRBV5-1,NA,TRBJ2-1,TRBD2,17,TGCGCCAGCAGCACCGGGACTAGCGGGAGCTCCTACAATGAGCAGTTCTTC,CASSTGTSGSSYNEQFF
TRBV11-2,NA,TRBJ2-7,NA,12,TGTGCCAGCACCAACGGGATCTACGAGCAGTACTTC,CASTNGIYEQYF
TRBV3-1/TRBV3-2,NA,TRBJ2-7,TRBD1,17,TGTGCCAGCAGCCAACCGAAAGGACAGGGGAATGTTGGCGAGCAGTACTTC,CASSQPKGQGNVGEQYF
TRBV29-1,NA,TRBJ1-2,NA,14,TGCAGCGTTATTCGCGGGACGGGAGCGAATGGCTACACCTTC,CSVIRGTGANGYTF
TRBV6-5,NA,TRBJ2-7,TRBD2,15,TGTGCCAGCAGTTCCCTAGCGGGAGGCTCATACGAGCAGTACTTC,CASSSLAGGSYEQYF
TRBV7-9,NA,TRBJ1-5,TRBD1,14,TGTGCCAGCAGCGGTACAGGGGGTAATCAGCCCCAGCATTTT,CASSGTGGNQPQHF